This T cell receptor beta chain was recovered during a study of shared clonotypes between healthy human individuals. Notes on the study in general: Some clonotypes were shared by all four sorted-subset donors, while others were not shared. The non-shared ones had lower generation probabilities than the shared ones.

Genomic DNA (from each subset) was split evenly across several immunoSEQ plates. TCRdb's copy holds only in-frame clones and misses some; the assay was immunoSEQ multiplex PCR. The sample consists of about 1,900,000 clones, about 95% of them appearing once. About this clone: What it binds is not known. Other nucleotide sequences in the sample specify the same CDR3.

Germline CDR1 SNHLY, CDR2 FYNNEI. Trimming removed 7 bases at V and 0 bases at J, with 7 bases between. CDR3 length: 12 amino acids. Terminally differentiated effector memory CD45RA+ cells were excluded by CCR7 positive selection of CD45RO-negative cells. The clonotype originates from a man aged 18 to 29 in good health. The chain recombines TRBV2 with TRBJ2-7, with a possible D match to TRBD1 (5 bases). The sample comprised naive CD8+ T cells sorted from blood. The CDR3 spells CASTDNSYEQYF. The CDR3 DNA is TGTGCCAGCACGGACAACTCCTACGAGCAGTACTTC.